This T cell receptor (beta chain) was sequenced during a study of cytomegalovirus exposure and HLA in healthy donors. Study-level points and caveats: In a later analysis, common viral pathogens appeared linked to several of the most significant clusters.

CDR3 length: 23 amino acids. V was pared by 0 bases and J by 2 bases, with 25 bases of the junction left unmatched. Primers included in the PCR were 60 Vbeta and 13 Jbeta primers. Data came from immunoSEQ multiplex PCR; TCRdb stores just in-frame clones and leaves some out. This sample has tens of thousands of clones, with about 78% found just once. This clone was seen a single time. The antigen remains unidentified. The genes are TRBV23-1 and TRBJ2-3, with 8 bases identical to TRBD1. TRBV23-1 is placed among ORFs of uncertain function. This receptor was obtained from a woman in her forties in good health and CMV-seropositive. The sequencing input was PBMCs. DNA for the CDR3: TGCGCCAGCAGTCAATCACCCAGGGGGCGCTCATATGGCCGGGATGGGTTCACAGATACGCAGTATTTT. Translating gives CASSQSPRGRSYGRDGFTDTQYF.